These 26 T cell receptor beta chains were all obtained from the same sample, sequenced in a study of Ad26.COV2.S vaccination and SARS-CoV-2 variants. Treatment denoted: roughly 20 received Ad26.COV2.S at low or high dose, single or two shots; about 5 received placebo; per-sample allocation not given. All samples were drawn on day 63, counting from the first vaccine or placebo injection. Data came from immunoSEQ multiplex PCR; TCRdb stores just in-frame clones and leaves some out. The repertoire holds approximately 400,000 clones, with about 85% as singletons. The material was peripheral blood, obtained in a trial of Ad26.COV2.S vaccine versus placebo. These receptors were taken from a person between 18 and 59 years old who received the Ad26.COV2.S COVID-19 vaccine or a placebo.

The rearrangement links TRBV18 to TRBJ1-4, with D unresolved. This CDR3 region has 15 residues. In germline, CDR1 is KGHSH, CDR2 LQKENI. Deletions cut 3 bases from V and 0 bases from J, with 8 bases between. The CDR3: CASSPSPATNEKLFF. Written as DNA, the CDR3 is TGTGCCAGCTCACCCTCCCCTGCAACTAATGAAAAACTGTTTTTT.

The chain uses TRBV14 and TRBJ1-2; D remains unclear. CDR3 length equals 14 residues. V lost 1 base, J lost 5 bases, and 11 bases lay in between. Germline V gives CDR1 SGHDN, CDR2 FVKESK. The CDR3 protein is CASSQVSALYGYTF. The CDR3 bases are TGTGCCAGCAGCCAAGTTTCAGCTCTTTATGGCTACACCTTC.

V is TRBV5-1 and J is TRBJ1-1; 9 nucleotides match TRBD1. V was clipped by 3 bases and J by 1 base; unmatched bases: 4. This CDR3 spans 15 amino acids. Germline V gene lookup returns CDR1 SGHRS and CDR2 YFSETQ. CDR3 protein: CASSSRTGENTEAFF. The DNA for the CDR3 is TGCGCCAGCAGCTCCCGGACAGGGGAGAACACTGAAGCTTTCTTT.

This rearrangement joins TRBV4-3 to TRBJ2-7; 7 bases are shared with TRBD1. The CDR3 consists of 16 residues. The germline V gene encodes CDR1 LGHNA and CDR2 YSLEER. The V and J ends lost 3 bases and 2 bases, in that order; junction bases with no gene match: 10. The CDR3 DNA reads as TGCGCCAGCAGCCACCGCACAGGGGAAGGGACCTACGAGCAGTACTTC. Amino acids: CASSHRTGEGTYEQYF.

The J gene is TRBJ2-7, the V gene TRBV6-5; TRBD1 is a possible D gene (6 bases). The CDR3 has 14 amino acids. The V gene's germline CDR1 is MNHEY and CDR2 SVGAGI. V gave up 1 base and J gave up 3 bases, with 10 bases separating them. The chain's CDR3 is CASSYFRGNYEQYF. The CDR3, as DNA: TGTGCCAGCAGTTACTTCAGGGGTAACTACGAGCAGTACTTC.

The rearrangement uses TRBV6-5 and TRBJ1-6; 11 nucleotides agree with TRBD1. Germline CDR1 reads MNHEY; CDR2 reads SVGAGI. The CDR3 contains 16 residues. The V segment lost 0 bases and the J segment 10 bases; nucleotides outside the gene matches: 5. For the CDR3, the DNA is TGTGCCAGCAGTTACTCGACGCGGACAGGGGGCTCACCCCTCCACTTT. It codes for CASSYSTRTGGSPLHF.

The gene calls are TRBV20-1 and TRBJ2-1; D ambiguous. V lost 5 bases and J lost 10, with 12 bases in between. Germline V CDR1 and CDR2: DFQATT, SNEGSKA (reference sequence). CDR3 size: 11 residues. The CDR3 loop reads CSAHPVGEQFF. The CDR3 region has the DNA TGCAGTGCTCATCCTGTGGGGGAGCAGTTCTTC.

V usage is TRBV5-1 and J usage is TRBJ1-5, with D unclear. Trimming pared 4 bases from V and 5 bases from J, leaving 10 bases between. The CDR3 has 13 amino acids. Germline CDR1 reads SGHRS; CDR2 reads YFSETQ. The CDR3 here is CASSKDGDQPQHF. CDR3 coding DNA: TGCGCCAGCAGCAAGGACGGCGATCAGCCCCAGCATTTT.

The chain couples TRBV28 to TRBJ2-3, with 10 bases that match TRBD2. The trim removed 7 bases at V and 4 bases at J, leaving 8 bases unmatched. In germline, CDR1 is MDHEN, CDR2 SYDVKM. CDR3 size: 15 residues. The CDR3 region has the DNA TGTGCCAGCAAACGAGCGGGAGGGCAGGCAGATACGCAGTATTTT. This translates into CASKRAGGQADTQYF.

The chain links TRBV20-1 to TRBJ1-2; no reliable D call. Germline CDR1 DFQATT, CDR2 SNEGSKA (reference sequence). CDR3 length: 8 amino acids. This CDR3 reads CRVLSDTF. In nucleotides, the CDR3 is TGCAGGGTTTTGTCCGACACCTTC.

CDR3 bases: TGTGCCAGCAGTTTACAACAGGGGAGGGTCCAAGAGACCCAGTACTTC. The encoded protein is CASSLQQGRVQETQYF. V is TRBV2 and J is TRBJ2-5; either TRBD1 or TRBD2 may supply D (7 bases each). The CDR3 extends over 16 amino acids. From germline, CDR1 is SNHLY and CDR2 FYNNEI. Trimming took 5 bases from V and 1 from J, leaving 17 bases between them.

This chain connects TRBV7-2 to TRBJ1-5, with D maybe TRBD1 (5 bases). There are 15 residues in the CDR3. Per the germline V gene, CDR1 is SGHTA and CDR2 is FQGNSA. V was cut by 1 base and J by 3 bases, with 10 bases left in between. CDR3 protein: CASSLEEGPNQPQHF. CDR3 bases: TGTGCCAGCAGCTTAGAGGAGGGACCCAATCAGCCCCAGCATTTT. The entire variable domain, with the rest obtained from reference TRBV7-2 and TRBJ1-5, is as follows: GAGVSQSPSNKVTEKGKDVELRCDPISGHTALYWYRQSLGQGLEFLIYFQGNSAPDKSGLPSDRFSAERTGGSVSTLTIQRTQQEDSAVYLCASSLEEGPNQPQHFGDGTRLSIL.

The rearrangement joins TRBV21-1 to TRBJ1-2. TRBV21-1 is a pseudogene locus. The CDR3 contains 21 residues. CDR3: CASSKPPLHPLSHLGVKGHTF. CDR3 in DNA: TGTGCCAGCAGCAAACCTCCCCTGCATCCTCTCAGTCACCTGGGGGTAAAGGGCCACACCTTC.

The J gene is TRBJ2-2, the V gene TRBV24-1, with a weak D call TRBD1 (5 bases). The ends were cut back, 0 bases at V and 5 bases at J, with 9 bases in the middle. CDR1 KGHDR and CDR2 SFDVKD come from the germline V gene. The CDR3 covers 15 residues. CDR3 in DNA: TGTGCCACCAGTGATTTGACAGGCGAGACCGGGGAGCTGTTTTTT. Its translation is CATSDLTGETGELFF.

The chain carries TRBV7-8 and TRBJ2-1; TRBD2 is a possible D gene (5 bases). CDR1 and CDR2 from the germline V gene are SGHVS and FQNEAQ. V lost 5 bases, J lost 4 bases, and 21 bases lay in between. CDR3 length: 17 amino acids. In DNA, the CDR3 is TGTGCCAGCAGCCCGAACTGGGAGAGCGCTACATACAATGAGCAGTTCTTC. It is translated as CASSPNWESATYNEQFF.

The chain uses TRBV9 and TRBJ2-2; 9 nucleotides align to TRBD2. CDR3 length equals 18 residues. The germline CDR1 and CDR2 sequences are SGDLS and YYNGEE. The V segment lost 3 bases and the J segment 3 bases; nucleotides outside the gene matches: 12. The CDR3 DNA sequence: TGTGCCAGCAGCGCCCCCCGCGGGGGGGCCGGAGACACCGGGGAGCTGTTTTTT. Its protein is CASSAPRGGAGDTGELFF.

The chain employs TRBV11-3 and TRBJ2-5; D not certain. The germline CDR1 and CDR2 sequences are SGHNT and YENEEA. Trimming cost V 3 bases and J 1 base, with 6 bases left between them. The CDR3 spans 13 residues. This CDR3 reads CASSFRPQETQYF. For the CDR3, the DNA is TGTGCCAGCAGCTTTAGGCCCCAAGAGACCCAGTACTTC.

The chain is built from TRBV19 and TRBJ2-7; unclear D gene. The V gene's germline CDR1 is LNHDA and CDR2 SQIVND (reference sequence). V was clipped by 5 bases and J by 0 bases, with 8 bases between them. There are 13 residues in the CDR3. This CDR3 is CASSYGYSYEQYF. For the CDR3, the DNA is TGTGCCAGTAGTTACGGTTACTCCTACGAGCAGTACTTC.

CDR3 protein: CASSHGREGYNEQFF. Here the CDR3 DNA reads TGTGCCAGCAGCCACGGGCGGGAGGGATACAATGAGCAGTTCTTC. The chain recombines TRBV3-1 (or the pseudogene TRBV3-2) with TRBJ2-1; TRBD2 matches at 9 bases. Germline loops: CDR1 LGHDT, CDR2 YNNKEL (reference sequence). The CDR3 totals 15 residues. V shed 3 bases and J 4 bases; nucleotides not matched to a gene: 4.

V usage is TRBV29-1 and J usage is TRBJ2-4; D gene ambiguous. Trimming removed 7 bases at V and 2 bases at J, with 12 bases between. The germline V gene encodes CDR1 SQVTM and CDR2 ANQGSEA. The CDR3 has 13 amino acids. The CDR3 spells CSASNVTKNIQYF. In DNA, the CDR3 is TGCAGCGCTTCCAATGTAACCAAAAACATTCAGTACTTC.

This clone has only a few counts. The rearrangement links TRBV9 to TRBJ1-2; D unclear. Germline V CDR1 and CDR2: SGDLS, YYNGEE. Trimming left V 3 bases short and J 8 bases short, with 11 bases between. The CDR3 extends over 12 amino acids. The CDR3 sequence is CASSDRFRGYTF. Written as DNA, the CDR3 is TGTGCCAGCAGCGACAGATTTAGAGGCTACACCTTC. Combining the CDR3 with reference TRBV9 and TRBJ1-2 gives the whole variable domain DSGVTQTPKHLITATGQRVTLRCSPRSGDLSVYWYQQSLDQGLQFLIQYYNGEERAKGNILERFSAQQFPDLHSELNLSSLELGDSALYFCASSDRFRGYTFGSGTRLTVV.

The chain recombines TRBV7-2 with TRBJ2-7; D remains unclear. Between the trimmed V and J ends, which lost 6 bases and 7 bases, there was a span of 13 bases. This CDR3 has 12 amino acids. Germline-derived CDR1 and CDR2 are SGHTA and FQGNSA. Here the CDR3 DNA reads TGTGCCAGCAGAAGGACGGCGTGGGAGCAGTACTTC. This gives the protein CASRRTAWEQYF.

This chain connects TRBV28 to TRBJ2-3; D call uncertain. The CDR3 consists of 14 residues. Trimming removed 5 bases from V and 0 bases from J, with 9 bases in between. Germline values: CDR1 MDHEN, CDR2 SYDVKM. The CDR3 DNA follows: TGTGCCAGCAGTAAGACAACTAGCACAGATACGCAGTATTTT. It codes for CASSKTTSTDTQYF.

The chain uses TRBV27 and TRBJ2-7, with D hard to call. The CDR3 has 14 amino acids. The germline V gene has CDR1 MNHEY and CDR2 SMNVEV (reference sequence). V was trimmed by 3 bases and J by 2 bases, leaving 11 bases between them. CDR3 DNA: TGTGCCAGCAGTTTCAGTGCAGCTACCTACGAGCAGTACTTC. This sequence encodes CASSFSAATYEQYF.

The rearrangement joins TRBV10-1 to TRBJ2-3; no reliable D call. V lost 5 bases and J lost 2, with 8 bases in between. The CDR3 extends over 13 amino acids. Germline V gives CDR1 WNHNN, CDR2 SYGVQD (reference sequence). Here the CDR3 reads CASSRTVTDTQYF. As DNA, the CDR3 is TGCGCCAGCAGTCGGACGGTCACAGATACGCAGTATTTT.

This clone has a count of ten or more. The chain joins TRBV7-2 to TRBJ2-7; 12 nucleotides align to TRBD2. CDR1 and CDR2 from the germline V gene are SGHTA and FQGNSA. The CDR3 runs to 16 residues. V gave up 4 bases and J gave up 3 bases; unmatched junction bases: 7. This CDR3 is CASSYSPSGGVYEQYF. In DNA form, the CDR3 reads TGTGCCAGCAGCTACTCCCCTAGCGGGGGGGTCTACGAGCAGTACTTC.